The 23 T cell receptor beta chains below come from one sample, sequenced in a study of cytotoxic CD8 clonotypes in ibrutinib-treated CLL. This table comes from immunoSEQ multiplex PCR, and its TCRdb copy is limited to in-frame clones, with some not included. The sample holds approximately 140,000 clones; approximately 80% are singletons and the top ten take under 35%. Sequences were derived from PBMCs, sampled after 12 months of ibrutinib treatment. The receptors derive from a human donor with chronic lymphocytic leukemia.

In this sample, this clone turned up once. J is TRBJ2-7 and V is TRBV6-5; D gene ambiguous. V was shortened by 6 bases and J by 0 bases, with 12 bases between the two germline ends. Germline V gene sequence: CDR1 MNHEY, CDR2 SVGAGI. The CDR3 consists of 14 residues. CDR3 loop: CASRSPWSSYEQYF. As DNA, the CDR3 is TGTGCCAGCAGGTCCCCGTGGTCCTCCTACGAGCAGTACTTC.

This chain joins TRBV19 and TRBJ1-1; tentatively, D is TRBD1 (6 bases). V lost 4 bases and J lost 1, with 16 bases in between. The length of the CDR3 is 16 residues. Germline CDR1 LNHDA, CDR2 SQIVND (reference sequence). This CDR3 is CASSKTQGSTNTEAFF. The CDR3 DNA follows: TGTGCCAGTAGTAAAACTCAGGGGAGCACGAACACTGAAGCTTTCTTT.

This sequence joins TRBV7-2 and TRBJ1-2; tentative D call: TRBD1 (6 bases). Germline lookup yields CDR1 SGHTA and CDR2 FQGNSA. V dropped 5 bases and J dropped 5 bases, with 12 bases sitting between them. The CDR3 consists of 13 residues. The CDR3 DNA follows: TGTGCCAGCAGCCGTGGACAGCAGTATGGCTACACCTTC. Its translation: CASSRGQQYGYTF.

In its sample, this clone was seen a few times. CDR3 region: CASKGTVESPLHF. The CDR3 DNA follows: TGTGCCAGCAAGGGCACGGTGGAGTCACCCCTCCACTTT. The chain links TRBV27 to TRBJ1-6, with unresolved D. Germline CDR1 is MNHEY and CDR2 is SMNVEV (reference sequence). Trimming cost V 7 bases and J 10 bases, with 14 bases left between them. This CDR3 contains 13 residues.

This chain joins TRBV5-1 and TRBJ1-3; the D is unclear. Per germline, CDR1 SGHRS and CDR2 YFSETQ. Trimming pared 1 base from V and 3 bases from J, leaving 14 bases between. The CDR3 contains 16 residues. The CDR3 DNA reads as TGCGCCAGCAGCTTGATCCGGGCAGACGATGGAAACACCATATATTTT. Translated: CASSLIRADDGNTIYF.

This clone was recorded a few times. This chain joins TRBV28 and TRBJ1-5; perhaps TRBD1 as D (6 bases). There are 13 residues in the CDR3. Trimming removed 11 bases from V and 5 bases from J, with 16 bases in between. The germline gives CDR1 MDHEN, CDR2 SYDVKM. CDR3 DNA sequence: TGTGCCGGGGGGGGCAGGGGACATCAGCCCCAGCATTTT. This gives the protein CAGGGRGHQPQHF. Full variable domain (missing parts from reference TRBV28 and TRBJ1-5): DVKVTQSSRYLVKRTGEKVFLECVQDMDHENMFWYRQDPGLGLRLIYFSYDVKMKEKGDIPEGYSVSREKKERFSLILESASTNQTSMYLCAGGGRGHQPQHFGDGTRLSIL.

The chain recombines TRBV7-6 with TRBJ2-7; no firm D call. Between the trimmed V and J ends, which lost 5 bases and 0 bases, there was a span of 8 bases. Germline CDR1 and CDR2: SGHVS and FNYEAQ. The CDR3 spans 13 residues. The CDR3 region is CASSQDSSYEQYF. Written as DNA, the CDR3 is TGTGCCAGCAGCCAAGATAGCTCCTACGAGCAGTACTTC.

The chain combines TRBV12-5 with TRBJ2-3; 9 bases align to TRBD2. The CDR3 contains 16 residues. V trimming: 1 base; J trimming: 0 bases; junction bases outside the gene matches: 2. Germline CDR1 and CDR2: LGHNT and FRNRAP. DNA of the CDR3: TGTGCTAGTGGTTTGGCTAGCGGGATTAGCACAGATACGCAGTATTTT. This translates into CASGLASGISTDTQYF.

V gene TRBV5-6 combines with J gene TRBJ1-1, with 7 bases fitting TRBD1. CDR3 length: 14 amino acids. V lost 0 bases and J lost 9; bases outside the gene matches: 8. In germline, CDR1 is SGHDT, CDR2 YYEEEE. The CDR3 loop is CASSLGTGGIKAFF. In DNA form, the CDR3 reads TGTGCCAGCAGCTTGGGGACAGGAGGGATAAAAGCTTTCTTT.

V usage is TRBV6-5 and J usage is TRBJ1-1, with D possibly being TRBD1 (5 bases). The V and J ends lost 2 bases and 1 base respectively, with 14 bases between them. The CDR3 has 16 residues. Germline assignment: CDR1 MNHEY and CDR2 SVGAGI. CDR3 protein: CASSYGVNGANTEAFF. Written as DNA, the CDR3 is TGTGCCAGCAGTTACGGGGTCAATGGGGCGAACACTGAAGCTTTCTTT.

This clone was observed at least ten times. The rearrangement uses TRBV6-1 and TRBJ2-7; possibly TRBD1 for D (5 bases). The V end lost 3 bases, the J end lost 2 bases, and 11 bases lay between the germline ends. Germline CDR1 and CDR2: MNHNS and SASEGT. The CDR3 extends over 14 amino acids. CDR3: CASSETAITYEQYF. Written as DNA, the CDR3 is TGTGCCAGCAGTGAGACAGCTATAACCTACGAGCAGTACTTC.

The V call is TRBV28, the J call TRBJ1-5, with 8 nucleotides matching TRBD1. The CDR3 loop spans 15 amino acids. Germline CDR1 and CDR2: MDHEN and SYDVKM. J gave up 6 bases and V 2 bases, and 6 bases lay outside the gene matches. CDR3 residues: CASSLQQGGRQPQHF. The CDR3 bases are TGTGCCAGCAGTTTACAACAGGGGGGTCGTCAGCCCCAGCATTTT.

This clone was observed once. The junction shows a germline mismatch at one end, possibly a read error. The chain couples TRBV7-7 to TRBJ2-7, with 8 bases aligning to TRBD1. The CDR3 is made up of 11 amino acids. The V gene's germline CDR1 is SSHAT and CDR2 FNYEAQ (reference sequence). This CDR3 reads CASSSGGLQYF. The CDR3 nucleotides read TGTGCTAGCAGCTCAGGGGGCCTGCAGTACTTC.

The chain carries TRBV19 and TRBJ1-5; 7 bases align to TRBD1. Unmatched junction bases numbered 6, after V lost 7 bases and J lost 3 bases. Germline V CDR1 and CDR2: LNHDA, SQIVND (reference sequence). The CDR3 consists of 14 residues. CDR3 amino acids: CASTDGQVNQPQHF. As DNA, the CDR3 is TGTGCCAGTACCGACGGACAGGTCAATCAGCCCCAGCATTTT.

J is TRBJ1-4 and V is TRBV15; no firm D call. The V gene lost 5 bases and the J gene lost 0 bases, with 10 bases spanning the gap. Germline CDR1 is LNHNV and CDR2 is YYDKDF (reference sequence). The CDR3 has 15 amino acids. The CDR3 region has the DNA TGTGCCACCAGCCGCTTATCCTCAACTAATGAAAAACTGTTTTTT. Its protein is CATSRLSSTNEKLFF.

The rearrangement uses TRBV11-3 and TRBJ2-1; tentative D call: TRBD1 (6 bases). CDR1 SGHNT and CDR2 YENEEA come from the germline V gene. The CDR3 spans 16 residues. V lost 5 bases, J lost 0 bases, and 14 bases lay in between. The CDR3 here is CASSPSTGNSYNEQFF. The CDR3 region has the DNA TGTGCCAGCAGCCCCTCGACAGGTAACTCCTACAATGAGCAGTTCTTC.

This chain connects TRBV7-8 to TRBJ1-2, with 7 bases identical to TRBD1. Germline V gene data show CDR1 as SGHVS and CDR2 as FQNEAQ. The CDR3 spans 15 residues. The ends lost 8 bases at V and 4 bases at J; junction bases unmatched: 13. DNA for the CDR3: TGTGCCAGCCGAGCAGGACAGGATCACTTCTATGGCTACACCTTC. It is translated as CASRAGQDHFYGYTF.

The chain carries TRBV6-5 and TRBJ2-7; 11 bases align to TRBD2. CDR1 and CDR2 (germline): MNHEY, SVGAGI. The trim removed 6 bases at V and 6 bases at J, leaving 7 bases unmatched. The CDR3 spans 14 residues. The CDR3 sequence is CASRKQGLAGEQYF. For the CDR3, the DNA is TGTGCCAGCAGGAAACAAGGACTAGCGGGCGAGCAGTACTTC.

This sequence joins TRBV9 and TRBJ2-5; D is undetermined. From germline, CDR1 is SGDLS and CDR2 YYNGEE. V lost 0 bases to trimming and J lost 1 base, with 10 bases between them. CDR3 size: 15 residues. This CDR3 reads CASSVVSAPQETQYF. The CDR3 DNA sequence: TGTGCCAGCAGCGTAGTTTCTGCGCCCCAAGAGACCCAGTACTTC.

This clone was observed a few times. The V and J genes are TRBV11-2 and TRBJ1-4; 7 nucleotides match TRBD1. After removal of 5 bases from V and 4 bases from J, the junction contained 1 base not matched to a gene. The CDR3 extends over 13 amino acids. Germline V gene sequence: CDR1 SGHAT, CDR2 FQNNGV. DNA of the CDR3: TGTGCCAGCAGCAGGGACAGTAATGAAAAACTGTTTTTT. Residues: CASSRDSNEKLFF.

V gene TRBV7-8 combines with J gene TRBJ2-1; 8 positions match TRBD1. The CDR3 sequence is 13 residues long. The trim removed 7 bases at V and 7 bases at J, leaving 6 bases unmatched. Germline CDR1 and CDR2: SGHVS and FQNEAQ. In nucleotides, the CDR3 is TGTGCCAGCATCGACAGGGGTGGAAATGAGCAGTTCTTC. Translated, it gives CASIDRGGNEQFF.

On this clone itself: One junction end disagrees with the germline gene, perhaps due to a read error. The V call is TRBV30, the J call TRBJ1-5; tentative D call: TRBD1 (6 bases). The CDR3 length is 14 residues. CDR1 and CDR2 from the germline V gene are GTSNPN and SVGIG (reference sequence). CDR3 sequence: CAWSGGGANQSQHF. The CDR3 nucleotides are TGTGCCTGGAGTGGCGGGGGCGCGAATCAGTCCCAGCATTTT.

Details on this clone: This sample also contains other DNA sequences that code for the same CDR3. The chain has TRBV7-9 and TRBJ1-4; D not certain. The germline V gene has CDR1 SEHNR and CDR2 FQNEAQ (reference sequence). The CDR3 covers 15 residues. Trimming pared 2 bases from V and 1 base from J, leaving 8 bases between. CDR3 coding DNA: TGTGCCAGCAGCTTAACTTGGGGAACTAATGAAAAACTGTTTTTT. Translation gives CASSLTWGTNEKLFF.